Presented here are 8 T cell receptor beta chains from one specimen sequenced in a study of T cell responses to AZD1222 COVID-19 vaccine. Sequencing used immunoSEQ multiplex PCR; TCRdb keeps in-frame clones, though not all of them. This repertoire shows tens of thousands of clones, about 78% found once; its top ten account for roughly 20%. Here the sequenced sample was peripheral blood, taken on day 0 of AZD1222 vaccination. These receptors were collected from an adult in good health.

The V gene is TRBV7-9, the J gene TRBJ2-1; weak D call: TRBD1 (5 bases). The V gene lost 7 bases and the J gene lost 9 bases, with 13 bases spanning the gap. The CDR3 is 12 amino acids. Germline V lookup: CDR1 SEHNR, CDR2 FQNEAQ (reference sequence). The chain's CDR3 is CASTRVQGEQFF. The CDR3, as DNA: TGTGCCAGCACCAGGGTCCAGGGTGAGCAGTTCTTC. Full variable domain (missing parts from reference TRBV7-9 and TRBJ2-1): DTGVSQNPRHKITKRGQNVTFRCDPISEHNRLYWYRQTLGQGPEFLTYFQNEAQLEKSRLLSDRFSAERPKGSFSTLEIQRTEQGDSAMYLCASTRVQGEQFFGPGTRLTVL.

V and J are TRBV11-2 and TRBJ2-1, with a tentative D call TRBD2 (6 bases). This CDR3 spans 15 amino acids. Between the trimmed V and J ends, which lost 2 bases and 3 bases, there was a span of 11 bases. CDR1 is SGHAT and CDR2 is FQNNGV in the germline V gene. CDR3 nucleotide sequence: TGTGCCAGCAGCTTATATAGCGGCAGCTACAATGAGCAGTTCTTC. This codes for CASSLYSGSYNEQFF.

The chain has TRBV7-2 and TRBJ2-7; TRBD1 aligns across 9 bases. V gave up 5 bases and J gave up 2 bases; unmatched junction bases: 7. The CDR3 length is 15 residues. The germline CDR1 and CDR2 sequences are SGHTA and FQGNSA. CDR3 loop: CASSPRQGVTYEQYF. The CDR3 DNA sequence: TGTGCCAGCAGCCCCCGACAGGGGGTGACCTACGAGCAGTACTTC.

V usage is TRBV14 and J usage is TRBJ1-4; 10 bases map to TRBD1. The ends lost 8 bases at V and 5 bases at J; junction bases unmatched: 14. This CDR3 region has 17 residues. Germline CDR1 and CDR2: SGHDN and FVKESK. DNA of the CDR3: TGTGCCAGCTCTCATGGAACTCCGGGACAGGGGAATGAAAAACTGTTTTTT. This translates into CASSHGTPGQGNEKLFF. Based on the CDR3 plus reference TRBV14 and TRBJ1-4, the full variable domain is EAGVTQFPSHSVIEKGQTVTLRCDPISGHDNLYWYRRVMGKEIKFLLHFVKESKQDESGMPNNRFLAERTGGTYSTLKVQPAELEDSGVYFCASSHGTPGQGNEKLFFGSGTQLSVL.

DNA of the CDR3: TGCGCCAGCAGGAGACAGGGGGACACTGAAGCTTTCTTT. Encoded protein: CASRRQGDTEAFF. The chain recombines TRBV5-1 with TRBJ1-1, with 9 bases that match TRBD1. The CDR3 runs to 13 residues. The V segment lost 5 bases and the J segment 3 bases; nucleotides outside the gene matches: 2. Germline V lookup: CDR1 SGHRS, CDR2 YFSETQ. The entire variable domain, with the rest obtained from reference TRBV5-1 and TRBJ1-1, is as follows: KAGVTQTPRYLIKTRGQQVTLSCSPISGHRSVSWYQQTPGQGLQFLFEYFSETQRNKGNFPGRFSGRQFSNSRSEMNVSTLELGDSALYLCASRRQGDTEAFFGQGTRLTVV.

The CDR3 DNA is TGCGCCAGCAGCCAAGAAGGTAGCGGGAGAGCCTTACCTCTGGTCACAGATACGCAGTATTTT. Translated, it gives CASSQEGSGRALPLVTDTQYF. V and J are TRBV4-3 and TRBJ2-3, with 9 nucleotides matching TRBD2. Unmatched junction bases numbered 18, after V lost 0 bases and J lost 2 bases. Germline CDR1 and CDR2: LGHNA and YSLEER. The CDR3 is 21 amino acids.

The rearrangement joins TRBV27 to TRBJ2-7; D is undetermined. The CDR3 runs to 16 residues. The ends were cut back, 6 bases at V and 3 bases at J, with 21 bases in the middle. Germline CDR1 MNHEY, CDR2 SMNVEV (reference sequence). CDR3 protein: CASSLISPTGYYEQYF. The CDR3 DNA sequence: TGTGCCAGCAGCTTAATATCTCCGACTGGCTACTACGAGCAGTACTTC.

The gene calls are TRBV27 and TRBJ2-1; D is unclear. This CDR3 region has 15 residues. The germline V gene encodes CDR1 MNHEY and CDR2 SMNVEV (reference sequence). Trimming pared 2 bases from V and 6 bases from J, leaving 14 bases between. As DNA, the CDR3 is TGTGCCAGCAGTTTAGGAGTTTCCCCTAGCAATGAGCAGTTCTTC. It is translated as CASSLGVSPSNEQFF.